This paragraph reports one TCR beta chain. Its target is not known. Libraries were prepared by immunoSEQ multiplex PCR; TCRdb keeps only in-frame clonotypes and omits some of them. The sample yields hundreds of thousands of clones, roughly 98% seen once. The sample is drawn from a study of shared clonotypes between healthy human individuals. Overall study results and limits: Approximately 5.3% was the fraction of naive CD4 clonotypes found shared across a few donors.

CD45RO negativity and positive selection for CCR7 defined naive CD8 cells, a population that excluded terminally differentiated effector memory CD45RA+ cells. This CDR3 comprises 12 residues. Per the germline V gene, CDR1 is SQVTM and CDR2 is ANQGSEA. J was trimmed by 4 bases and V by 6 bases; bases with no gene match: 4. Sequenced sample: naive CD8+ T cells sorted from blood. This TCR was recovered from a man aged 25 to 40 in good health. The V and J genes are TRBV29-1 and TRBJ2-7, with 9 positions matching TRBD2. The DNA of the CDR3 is TGCAGCGTGATGACTAGCGGATACGAGCAGTACTTC. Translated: CSVMTSGYEQYF.